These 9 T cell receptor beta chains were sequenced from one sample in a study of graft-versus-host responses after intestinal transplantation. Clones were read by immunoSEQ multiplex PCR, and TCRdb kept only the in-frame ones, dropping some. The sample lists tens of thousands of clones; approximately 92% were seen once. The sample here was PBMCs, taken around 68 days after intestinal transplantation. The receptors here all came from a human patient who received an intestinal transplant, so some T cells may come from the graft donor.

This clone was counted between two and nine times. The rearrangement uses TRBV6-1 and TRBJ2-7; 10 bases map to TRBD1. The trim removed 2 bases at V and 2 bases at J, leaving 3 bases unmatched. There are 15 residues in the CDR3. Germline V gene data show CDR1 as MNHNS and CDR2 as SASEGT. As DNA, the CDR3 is TGTGCCAGCAGTGAAAGAGGGACAGGGGCCTACGAGCAGTACTTC. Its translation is CASSERGTGAYEQYF.

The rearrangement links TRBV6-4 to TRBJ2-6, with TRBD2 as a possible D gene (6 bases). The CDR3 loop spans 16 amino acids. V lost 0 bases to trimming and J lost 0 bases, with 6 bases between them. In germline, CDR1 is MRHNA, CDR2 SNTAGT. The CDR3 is CASSDSSGSGANVLTF. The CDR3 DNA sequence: TGTGCCAGCAGTGACTCTAGCGGCTCTGGGGCCAACGTCCTGACTTTC.

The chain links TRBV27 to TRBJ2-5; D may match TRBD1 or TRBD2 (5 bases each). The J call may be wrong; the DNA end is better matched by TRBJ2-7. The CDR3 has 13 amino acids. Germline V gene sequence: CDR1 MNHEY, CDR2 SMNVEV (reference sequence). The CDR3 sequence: CASSLARGDEQYF. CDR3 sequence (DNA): TGTGCCAGCAGTTTGGCTCGGGGCGACGAGCAGTACTTC.

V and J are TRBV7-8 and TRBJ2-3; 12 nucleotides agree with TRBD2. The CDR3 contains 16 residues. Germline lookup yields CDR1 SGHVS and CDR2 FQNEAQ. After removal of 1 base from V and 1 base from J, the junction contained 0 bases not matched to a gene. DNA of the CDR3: TGTGCCAGCAGCTTAGGACTAGCGGGAGGCACAGATACGCAGTATTTT. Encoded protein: CASSLGLAGGTDTQYF.

The CDR3 DNA sequence: TGCGCCAGCAGTCGGGGGACAGGGGTAGCCAAAAACATTCAGTACTTC. Amino acids: CASSRGTGVAKNIQYF. The V gene is TRBV23-1, the J gene TRBJ2-4, with 10 bases fitting TRBD1. TRBV23-1 is filed as an ORF, its function uncertain. Trimming cost V 4 bases and J 0 bases; bases outside gene matches: 3. There are 16 residues in the CDR3.

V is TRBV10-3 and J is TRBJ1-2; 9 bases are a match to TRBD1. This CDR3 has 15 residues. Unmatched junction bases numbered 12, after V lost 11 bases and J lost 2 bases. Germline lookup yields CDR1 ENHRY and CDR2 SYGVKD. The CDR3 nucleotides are TGTGCCTTTTTAACCGGGACAGGGAGAAACTATGGCTACACCTTC. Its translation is CAFLTGTGRNYGYTF.

In nucleotides, the CDR3 is TGTGCCTGGAGTGTATCAGGGATTCAGCCCCAGCATTTT. Its translation is CAWSVSGIQPQHF. This chain uses TRBV30 with TRBJ1-5, with D perhaps TRBD1 (5 bases). This CDR3 is built from 13 residues. From germline, CDR1 is GTSNPN and CDR2 SVGIG (reference sequence). Trimming removed 0 bases from V and 6 bases from J, with 9 bases in between.

CDR3 coding DNA: TGTGCCAGCAGTTTAAAGGGTGGTGGGGGTGGCTACACCTTC. Translating gives CASSLKGGGGGYTF. This chain connects TRBV27 to TRBJ1-2; maybe TRBD1 (5 bases). Looked up from germline, CDR1 is MNHEY and CDR2 is SMNVEV (reference sequence). The CDR3 extends over 14 amino acids. V lost 2 bases to trimming and J lost 7 bases, with 14 bases between them.

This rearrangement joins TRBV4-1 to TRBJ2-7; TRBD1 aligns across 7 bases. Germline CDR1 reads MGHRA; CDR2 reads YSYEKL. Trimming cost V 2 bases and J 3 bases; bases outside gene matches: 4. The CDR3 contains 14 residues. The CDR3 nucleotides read TGCGCCAGCAGCCAACCGGGACAGCGCTACGAGCAGTACTTC. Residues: CASSQPGQRYEQYF.